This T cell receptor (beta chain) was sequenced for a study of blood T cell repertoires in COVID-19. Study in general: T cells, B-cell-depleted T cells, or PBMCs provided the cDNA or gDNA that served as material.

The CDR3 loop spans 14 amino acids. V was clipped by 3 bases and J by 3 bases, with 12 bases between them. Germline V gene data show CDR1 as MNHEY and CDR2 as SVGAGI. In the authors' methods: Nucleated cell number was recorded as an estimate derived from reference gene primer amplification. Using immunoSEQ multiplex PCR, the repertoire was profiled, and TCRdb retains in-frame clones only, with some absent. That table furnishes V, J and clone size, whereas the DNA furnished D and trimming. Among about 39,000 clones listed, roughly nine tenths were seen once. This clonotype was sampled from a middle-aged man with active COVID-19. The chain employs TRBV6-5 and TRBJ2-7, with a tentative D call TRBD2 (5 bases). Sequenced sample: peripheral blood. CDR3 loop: CASSYTDGGYEQYF. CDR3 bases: TGTGCCAGCAGTTATACGGACGGAGGCTACGAGCAGTACTTC.